This is a list of T cell receptor beta chains from one sample in a study of cytomegalovirus exposure and HLA in healthy donors. Libraries were prepared by immunoSEQ multiplex PCR; TCRdb keeps only in-frame clonotypes and omits some of them. The table includes approximately 170,000 clones, 77% detected once. The sequenced sample consisted of PBMCs. These receptors came from a woman between 40 and 55 years old in good health and CMV-seropositive. CDR3s include the opening cysteine and the closing phenylalanine or tryptophan. D genes are given only for firm matches.

d_gene,j_gene,v_gene,CDR3aa
-,TRBJ1-2,TRBV18,CASNGPGIDYGYTF
TRBD2,TRBJ2-7,TRBV7-9,CASSSMGGEQYF
-,TRBJ2-5,TRBV25-1,CASSERRGFQETQYF
TRBD1,TRBJ1-2,TRBV19,CASWGQGAGGYTF
TRBD2,TRBJ2-3,TRBV28,CASSSWTSGDTDTQYF
TRBD1,TRBJ1-2,TRBV2,CASSETGGADGYTF
-,TRBJ2-1,TRBV4-2,CASSQGRSGLSYNEQFF
TRBD1,TRBJ1-5,TRBV27,CASSFRQGGNQPQHF
TRBD2,TRBJ2-7,TRBV5-5,CASSSGTSGGARQYF
TRBD1,TRBJ2-7,TRBV4-2,CASSQDRATGTVAYEQYF
-,TRBJ2-1,TRBV10-2,CASISGITYNEQFF
-,TRBJ2-5,TRBV7-7,CASSQETGTQYF
-,TRBJ1-1,TRBV7-2,CASSRYGGGIEAFF
TRBD1,TRBJ2-3,TRBV30,CAWVDRGRTDTQYF
-,TRBJ1-2,TRBV11-2,CASSSTGHNGYTF
-,TRBJ1-3,TRBV5-1,CASSLSGPSGNTIYF
-,TRBJ1-2,TRBV6-5,CASSRPQGSYGYTF
-,TRBJ2-2,TRBV2,CASSQPGQTTGELFF
TRBD2,TRBJ2-3,TRBV18,CASSSTSGHTDTQYF
TRBD1,TRBJ1-2,TRBV4-3,CASSPDRSNYGYTF
TRBD2,TRBJ2-1,TRBV6-1,CASTSGGRSNEQFF
TRBD1,TRBJ2-7,TRBV9,CASSLGQGASYEQYF
TRBD1,TRBJ1-5,TRBV7-2,CASSLAPGGNQPQHF
-,TRBJ1-1,TRBV7-2,CASSLDRNGAFF
TRBD1,TRBJ2-1,TRBV10-1,CASSDTGTGSPNEQFF
-,TRBJ1-1,TRBV10-3,CAISLQRANTEAFF
TRBD2,TRBJ2-7,TRBV2,CASSVRDVGLAAYEQYF
-,TRBJ1-3,TRBV7-2,CASSLGQGIAGNTIYF
-,TRBJ2-3,TRBV7-2,CASSLAPVAGTDTQYF
-,TRBJ2-3,TRBV19,CASSIRGGADTQYF
-,TRBJ1-3,TRBV7-2,CASSLAPTGLSGNTIYF
-,TRBJ1-1,TRBV19,CATRGPLAGSTEAFF
TRBD2,TRBJ2-1,TRBV7-2,CASSLTLAGGPNEQFF
-,TRBJ2-7,TRBV4-2,CASSQTDPPYEQYF
TRBD1,TRBJ1-5,TRBV5-6,CASSYKTGVKKHF
-,TRBJ2-3,TRBV5-8,CASSFTSRTDTQYF
-,TRBJ1-2,TRBV2,CASSEINYGYTF
-,TRBJ1-6,TRBV6-5,CASSSLTGYNSPLHF
-,TRBJ2-7,TRBV6-6,CASSYRYEQYF
TRBD1,TRBJ1-5,TRBV7-9,CASSSNRGDQPQHF
TRBD1,TRBJ2-7,TRBV7-2,CASSLQGQHYEQYF